This T cell receptor (beta chain) was sequenced for a study of blood T cell repertoires in COVID-19. Overall study: From the United States, Italy and Spain came samples of acute and convalescent COVID-19. From T cells, B-cell-depleted T cells, or PBMCs came the material, which was cDNA or gDNA.

Patients in Seattle were enrolled during active infection, then followed longitudinally. Per the original methods: It was from reference gene primer amplification that nucleated cell counts were estimated. Sequenced by immunoSEQ multiplex PCR; TCRdb stores in-frame clones only, minus some. V, J and clone size are taken as reported in that table, and D and trimming were inferred from the DNA itself. Altogether 230,000 or so clones are present, around 90% being singletons, with the ten largest covering approximately 2.1%. Specimen: peripheral blood. The TCR sequence derives from a woman aged 55-75 years with COVID-19, enrolled during active disease.

In nucleotides, the CDR3 is TGTGCCAGCAGAAGGGAAGGGAGCTCCTACAATGAGCAGTTCTTC. Residues: CASRREGSSYNEQFF. The rearrangement uses TRBV7-9 and TRBJ2-1, with D perhaps matching TRBD2 (5 bases). The length of the CDR3 is 15 residues. The V end lost 6 bases, the J end lost 0 bases, and 12 bases lay between the germline ends. Looked up from germline, CDR1 is SEHNR and CDR2 is FQNEAQ (reference sequence). Supplemented by reference TRBV7-9 and TRBJ2-1, the full variable domain reads DTGVSQNPRHKITKRGQNVTFRCDPISEHNRLYWYRQTLGQGPEFLTYFQNEAQLEKSRLLSDRFSAERPKGSFSTLEIQRTEQGDSAMYLCASRREGSSYNEQFFGPGTRLTVL.